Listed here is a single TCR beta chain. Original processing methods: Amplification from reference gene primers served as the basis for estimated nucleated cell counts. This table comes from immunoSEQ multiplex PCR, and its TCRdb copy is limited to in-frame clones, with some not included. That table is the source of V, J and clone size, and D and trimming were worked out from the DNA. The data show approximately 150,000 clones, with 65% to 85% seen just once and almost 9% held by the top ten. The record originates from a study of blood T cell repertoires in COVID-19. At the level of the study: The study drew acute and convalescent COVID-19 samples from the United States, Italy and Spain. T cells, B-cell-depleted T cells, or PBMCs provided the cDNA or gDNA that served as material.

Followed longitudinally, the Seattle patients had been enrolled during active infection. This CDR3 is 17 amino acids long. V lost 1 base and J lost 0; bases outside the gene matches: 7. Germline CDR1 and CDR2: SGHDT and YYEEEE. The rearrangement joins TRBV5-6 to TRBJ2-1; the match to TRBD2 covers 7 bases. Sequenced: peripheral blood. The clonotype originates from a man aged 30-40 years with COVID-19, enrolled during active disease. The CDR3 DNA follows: TGTGCCAGCAGCTTGATGAGACTAGCAAGCTCCTACAATGAGCAGTTCTTC. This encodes CASSLMRLASSYNEQFF.